Below, one T cell receptor beta chain is given with its context. Its antigen specificity is not known. In total, 600 or so healthy bone marrow donors made up the cohort. Cohort members were all nominally healthy when sampled, although unrecorded immune exposures were likely present. The donor was CMV seronegative and was included in the group of around 320 seronegative cohort members. Every donor gave a peripheral blood sample, and the peripheral blood mononuclear cells from that sample were used for TCR beta sequencing. The Qiagen DNeasy Blood Extraction Kit was used to extract genomic DNA from the blood cell samples. This specimen belongs to a study of cytomegalovirus exposure and HLA in healthy donors (dated by TCRdb to 2016 to 2017). For the study in its entirety: According to an earlier analysis of several hundred of the donors, some 170 million T cells yielded roughly 110 million unique TCR beta sequences and 250 to 350 Gb of sequence data. To predict cytomegalovirus infection status, the study combined high-throughput TCR immunosequencing, statistical association of individual TCRs with disease status, and machine learning. The study aimed to test whether signatures of past pathogen exposure could be identified by cataloging public T cell receptors. A separate validation cohort of 100 to 150 different subjects was used in addition to the approximately 700-subject first cohort. Rather than using new phenotypic data, the later analysis identified candidate immune exposures from TCR beta sequences and from how often those sequences occurred across donors. In an earlier analysis of several hundred of the donors, high-throughput TCR beta sequencing was used to judge whether each TCR beta V gene segment behaved as functional or pseudogenic. To study patterns of TCR occurrence, a later analysis re-analyzed previously published TCR beta repertoires from 650 to 750 donors and added high-resolution HLA genotyping. Four or five DR-DQ haplotypes were handled as single units for association and clustering because linkage in the cohort was strong. An early release that covered fewer than 800 HLA-typed donors contained about 290 gigabases of sequencing data and about 84 million unique TCR sequences. In a later genetic analysis, genome-wide SNP genotypes for about three fifths of the roughly 670 donors were used, and that subset was treated as a discovery cohort. Class I and class II HLA loci were covered by the typing at four-digit resolution. The genetic ancestry cluster associated with self-reported Caucasian donors included about 84% of the 398 genotyped donors. The study used immunosequencing to profile the T cell repertoires of several hundred subjects and linked those repertoires to cytomegalovirus serostatus. On average, approximately 250,000 unique TCR beta nucleotide sequences were sequenced per donor among some 420 genotyped donors of the cohort, with about 17% of those sequences being non-productive. Alongside the repertoire data, information on donor age, sex, ethnicity and CMV serostatus was compiled. All discovery cohort repertoires had been generated using a single sequencing platform. The number of typed donors differed by locus: roughly 620-630 for A, B, C, DRB1 and DQB1; 522 for DQA1; around 610 for DPA1; and around 490 for DPB1.

Measured from the cysteine to the phenylalanine, the CDR3 is 16 residues long. The DNA shown is the 48-base CDR3, in frame from base 1. Germline trimming: 4 bases from V, 5 bases from J; junction bases outside gene matches: 11. For CDR1 and CDR2, the germline V gene lists SGHRS and YFSETQ. To prepare the library, the immunoSEQ multiplex PCR assay was applied. The multiplex PCR relied on a mix of 60 forward primers for TCR Vbeta segments and 13 reverse primers for TCR Jbeta segments. Amplification of the CDR3 region of rearranged TCR beta genes was performed with a multiplex PCR assay on genomic DNA. Amplified TCR beta libraries were sequenced as 87-base-pair reads on the Illumina HiSeq System. The authors' analysis ran thus. Across the 500 to 850 repertoires, a later analysis counted roughly 77 million unique TCR beta chains, around 10 million of which were shared by at least two donors. To remove PCR and sequencing errors, raw reads were error-corrected and collapsed into unique sequences using a nearest-neighbor algorithm that merged closely related sequences. To assign V, D and J gene segments, CDR3 sequences were aligned to IMGT reference sequences. For a sequence to be retained, a match of at least six nucleotides to both a V gene segment and a J gene segment was required. A rearrangement was called productive if the CDR3 had no stop codons and remained in frame with V and J, and every other rearrangement was called non-productive. Following IMGT convention, CDR3 was defined as the stretch from the second conserved V-encoded cysteine to the conserved J-encoded phenylalanine. Sequences without an unambiguous match to a single V gene segment were excluded from the earlier analysis of approximately 560 of the donors. An earlier analysis of about 600 of the donors called V segments functional above 56.7% productive rearrangements and segregating when the between-donor standard deviation exceeded 5%. A statistical classification framework was built to diagnose cytomegalovirus status from the catalog of TCR beta chain sequences. A later analysis assigned V and J genes by comparing TCR nucleotide sequences with IMGT/GENE-DB human TR gene sequences. Using the TCRdist pipeline, a later analysis assigned CDR3 sequences along with most-parsimonious VDJ recombination scenarios. In a later analysis, each TCR beta chain was defined by its CDR3 amino acid sequence together with its V-gene family, and reads lacking a unique V-gene family were excluded. As a way to deal with suspected cross-contamination and a sequencing artifact, a later analysis dropped nearly 600 nucleotide sequences that were highly shared and had low generation probability. In a later analysis, a clonal expansion index for each public chain was calculated from normalized within-repertoire ranks of inferred template counts. In a later analysis, generation probabilities were computed using a VDJ recombination model fitted to out-of-frame rearrangements, and the results were checked against IGoR. Hypergeometric tests were used in a later analysis to score TCR-TCR, TCR-HLA and TCR-CMV co-occurrence, with a repertoire-size bias correction applied to the TCR pairs. In a later analysis, false discovery rates were estimated by permuting HLA or CMV assignments 20 times. In a later analysis, co-occurring TCRs were grouped using DBSCAN, and TCRdist sequence similarity was added for clustering within HLA-allele-positive subsets. Repertoires with fewer than 30,000 or more than 120,000 public chains, plus five repertoires with anomalous nucleotide sharing, were excluded from co-occurrence clustering. Sourced from immuneACCESS, this table was stored by TCRdb with only in-frame sequences that have V and J called. A share of the clones is absent; for the studies checked, an unresolved V gene accounts for under half, and the remainder has no known explanation. Clone size and the V and J calls come from that table; the DNA yielded D and trimming. This sample's table has entries for under 150,000 clones. Of the sample, 2.7% is held by the ten largest clones.

Summary of the overall study and its limitations: HLA typing was unavailable for some donors at each locus, so association tests used only the typed subset. Compared with the roughly 670-donor mean, donors in an Asian-associated ancestry cluster had fewer N-insertions in productive TCRs, according to a later genetic analysis. Specific HLA alleles were associated with around 18,000 TCR beta sequences at a false discovery rate of 0.05 in a later analysis. The 87-base-pair reads could not distinguish some IMGT-functional V segments, including TRBV6-2 and TRBV6-3, so those segments were excluded. The earlier analysis of almost 600 of the donors excluded some 16 rarely observed V segments, including chromosome 9 orphons, because counts were too low. A cluster of highly shared sequence variants was judged likely to represent a technical artifact of the sequencing pipeline. In a later analysis, the rate of TCR association differed among HLA loci, with DRB1 alleles having the most associated TCRs and HLA-C alleles having the fewest. According to the authors, the approach could potentially be generalized to other disease states and immunological phenotypes. While some public TCRs were present in many individuals, most TCR sequences turned up only very rarely across donors. In this cohort, only TCR beta chains were sequenced, and detectable features were limited by the absence of alpha or paired-chain data. An earlier analysis of approximately 530 of the donors showed that most TCR beta V segments appeared in productive rearrangements either about 90% or about 30% of the time, which broadly matched IMGT annotations. According to a later analysis, parvovirus B19, influenza, CMV and Epstein-Barr virus appeared linked to several top co-occurrence clusters. In a later analysis, HLA-associated TCR beta chains were found to be more clonally expanded and to have lower generation probabilities than equally common non-associated chains. Correlated functional status among segregating V segments might be attributable to linkage disequilibrium, but an unknown experimental factor could not be ruled out. The study gave a list of some 150 TCR beta chains associated with cytomegalovirus. In vitro tests confirmed that a few of the cytomegalovirus-associated TCR beta chains recognize cytomegalovirus antigens. Immune exposure information for the cohort was limited to CMV serostatus. The presence/absence analyses assumed that sequencing depth was roughly uniform across donors, and that assumption may not be true. According to a later analysis, most CMV-associated TCR beta chains appeared to be HLA-restricted, and the HLA associations seemed to be driven largely by CMV exposure. A further reported finding was that TCR beta sequences accurately predicted the HLA-A and HLA-B alleles for most subjects in the first cohort. A later genetic analysis associated a missense DCLRE1C variant with V-gene and J-gene trimming of TCR beta chains, and an independent cohort replicated the association. When HLA alleles, especially DR and DQ, strongly co-occurred, TCR associations were difficult to assign to individual alleles. Cytomegalovirus status was reported to be diagnosed by the classifier with high specificity and sensitivity in both the original and validation cohorts.

This sequence uses TRBV5-1 and TRBJ2-2; 7 middle bases align to TRBD1. This TCR derives from a man aged 35 to 55 in good health and CMV-seronegative. The specimen sequenced was PBMCs. Here the CDR3 is given as CASSPRTGDGTGELFF. The nucleotide sequence is TGCGCCAGCAGCCCACGGACAGGCGATGGTACCGGGGAGCTGTTTTTT.